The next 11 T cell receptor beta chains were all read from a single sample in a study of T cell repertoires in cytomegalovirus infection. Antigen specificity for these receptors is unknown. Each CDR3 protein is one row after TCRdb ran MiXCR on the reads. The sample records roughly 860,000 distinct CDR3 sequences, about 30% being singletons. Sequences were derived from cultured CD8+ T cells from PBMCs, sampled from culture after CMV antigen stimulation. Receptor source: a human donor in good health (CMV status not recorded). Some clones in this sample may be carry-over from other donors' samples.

CDR3 DNA sequence: TGTGCCAGCCCGGGGCGGGGGCCATTCTACAATGAGCAGTTCTTC. Translated: CASPGRGPFYNEQFF. This chain connects TRBV7-3 to TRBJ2-1; possible D gene TRBD2, 7 bases. Germline V gene sequence: CDR1 SGHTA, CDR2 FQGTGA. The CDR3 is made up of 15 amino acids. Trimming removed 8 bases from V and 3 bases from J, with 17 bases in between.

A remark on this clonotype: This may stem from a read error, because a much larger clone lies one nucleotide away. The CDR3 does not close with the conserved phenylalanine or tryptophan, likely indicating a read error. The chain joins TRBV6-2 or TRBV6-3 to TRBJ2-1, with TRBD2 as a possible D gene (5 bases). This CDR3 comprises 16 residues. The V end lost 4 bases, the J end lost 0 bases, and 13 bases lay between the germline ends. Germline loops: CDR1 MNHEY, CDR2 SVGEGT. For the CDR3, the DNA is TGTGCCAGCAGTTTTGGGAGACTATCCTCCTACAATGAGCAGTTCATC. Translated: CASSFGRLSSYNEQFI.

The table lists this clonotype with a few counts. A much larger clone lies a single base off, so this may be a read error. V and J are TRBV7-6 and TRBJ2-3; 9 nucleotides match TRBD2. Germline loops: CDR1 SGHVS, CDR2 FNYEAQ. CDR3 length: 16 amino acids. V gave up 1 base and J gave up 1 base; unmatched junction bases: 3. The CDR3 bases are TGTGCCAGCAGCTTAGAGATAGCGGGGGGCACAGATACGCAGTATTTT. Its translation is CASSLEIAGGTDTQYF.

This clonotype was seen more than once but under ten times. The CDR3 coding sequence is TGTGCCAGCAGCTTATATTACGGACCACCACAAGAGACCCAGTACTTC. The encoded protein is CASSLYYGPPQETQYF. The rearrangement links TRBV11-2 to TRBJ2-5; D call uncertain. Germline-derived CDR1 and CDR2 are SGHAT and FQNNGV. This CDR3 spans 16 amino acids. Trimming shortened V by 2 bases and J by 2 bases, and 15 bases separated the two germline ends.

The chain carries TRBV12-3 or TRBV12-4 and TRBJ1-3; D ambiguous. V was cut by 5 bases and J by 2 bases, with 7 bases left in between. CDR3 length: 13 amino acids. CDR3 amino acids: CASSTGPGNTIYF. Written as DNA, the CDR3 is TGTGCCAGCAGTACGGGCCCTGGAAACACCATATATTTT.

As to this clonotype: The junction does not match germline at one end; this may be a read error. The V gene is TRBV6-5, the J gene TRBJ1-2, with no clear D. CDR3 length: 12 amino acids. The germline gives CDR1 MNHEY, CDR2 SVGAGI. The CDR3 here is CANSSGAYGYTF. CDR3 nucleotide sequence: TGTGCCAACAGTTCAGGAGCTTATGGCTACACCTTC.

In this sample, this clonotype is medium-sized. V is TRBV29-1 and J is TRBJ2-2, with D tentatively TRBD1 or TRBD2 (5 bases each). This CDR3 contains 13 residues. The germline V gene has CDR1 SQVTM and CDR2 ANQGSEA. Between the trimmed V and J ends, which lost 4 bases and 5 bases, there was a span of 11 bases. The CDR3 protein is CSVVVGDTGELFF. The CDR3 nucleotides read TGCAGCGTTGTCGTGGGGGATACCGGGGAGCTGTTTTTT.

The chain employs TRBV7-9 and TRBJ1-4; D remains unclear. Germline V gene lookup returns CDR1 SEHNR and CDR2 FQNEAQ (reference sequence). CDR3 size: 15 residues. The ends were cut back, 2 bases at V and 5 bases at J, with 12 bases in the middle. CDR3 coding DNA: TGTGCCAGCAGCTTATCACGGGGATTAAATGAAAAACTGTTTTTT. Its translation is CASSLSRGLNEKLFF.

In nucleotides, the CDR3 is TGTGCCAGCCGCCTGGGGTATAATTCACCCCTCCACTTT. Amino acids: CASRLGYNSPLHF. V gene TRBV28 combines with J gene TRBJ1-6; D remains unclear. V lost 8 bases and J lost 4, with 9 bases in between. The CDR3 runs to 13 residues. Germline CDR1 MDHEN, CDR2 SYDVKM.

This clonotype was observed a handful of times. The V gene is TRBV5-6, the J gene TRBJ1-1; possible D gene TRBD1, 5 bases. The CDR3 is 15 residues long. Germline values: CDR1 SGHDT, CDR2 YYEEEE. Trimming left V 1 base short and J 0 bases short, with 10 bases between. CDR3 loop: CASSLQGDLNTEAFF. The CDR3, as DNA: TGTGCCAGCAGCTTGCAAGGGGATTTGAACACTGAAGCTTTCTTT.

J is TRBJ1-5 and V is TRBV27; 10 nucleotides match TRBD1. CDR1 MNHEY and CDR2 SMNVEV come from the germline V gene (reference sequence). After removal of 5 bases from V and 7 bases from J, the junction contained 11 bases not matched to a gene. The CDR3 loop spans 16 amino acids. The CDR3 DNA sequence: TGTGCCAGCAGTCTTATCGGGGGGACAGGGGCACAGCCCCAGCATTTT. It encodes CASSLIGGTGAQPQHF.